These 17 T cell receptor beta chains came from one sample sequenced in a study of tumor and adjacent non-tumor tissue in lung cancer. A modified ARM-PCR protocol with three rounds of nested PCR amplified TCRbeta. TCRdb reprocessed the multiplex PCR reads with MiXCR, giving one entry per CDR3 protein. The repertoire holds over 60,000 distinct CDR3 sequences, with roughly 80% as singletons. The template was RNA from unsorted bulk tissue. The sequenced sample was lung tumor tissue. These receptors all stem from a woman in her 50s with non-small cell lung cancer.

Regarding this clonotype: Sequence at one end of the junction differs from germline and may be a read error. The chain is built from TRBV5-6 and TRBJ2-5; the match to TRBD1 covers 7 bases. This CDR3 contains 13 residues. Germline V gene sequence: CDR1 SGHDT, CDR2 YYEEEE. CDR3 nucleotide sequence: TGTGTCAGCACCTTGGGACAGCAAGAGACCCAGTACTTC. It translates to CVSTLGQQETQYF.

Details on this clonotype: The conserved final phenylalanine or tryptophan is absent from the CDR3, which likely points to a read error. The CDR3 reads CSARDVRGSYNSPLHY. The CDR3 DNA is TGCAGTGCTAGAGATGTTAGGGGGTCATATAATTCACCCCTCCACTAT. The chain uses TRBV20-1 and TRBJ1-6; D is perhaps TRBD1 (6 bases). The CDR3 consists of 16 residues. In germline, CDR1 is DFQATT, CDR2 SNEGSKA (reference sequence). V was clipped by 0 bases and J by 4 bases, with 13 bases between them.

There are many counts of this clonotype. The chain is built from TRBV20-1 and TRBJ2-7; 7 bases are a match to TRBD1. Germline CDR1 reads DFQATT; CDR2 reads SNEGSKA (reference sequence). Trimming at V came to 6 bases and at J to 0 bases, leaving 14 bases not matched to a gene. The CDR3 extends over 16 amino acids. In DNA, the CDR3 is TGCAGTGCCAGAACCGGGACAGCGTACAGCTCCTACGAGCAGTACTTC. Translation: CSARTGTAYSSYEQYF.

V gene TRBV29-1 combines with J gene TRBJ2-7; no clear D. The CDR3 runs to 11 residues. From germline, CDR1 is SQVTM and CDR2 ANQGSEA. The CDR3 DNA is TGCAGAGTTCACGGTCTCTACGAGCAGTACTTC. Its translation is CRVHGLYEQYF.

This clonotype was found a few times. The conserved phenylalanine or tryptophan is not found at the CDR3 terminus, so this likely reflects a read error. CDR3 sequence (DNA): TGTGCCAGCAGCTCCCGACTAGCGGGCTTAAGGAACACCGGGGAGCTGTTTTCT. Residues: CASSSRLAGLRNTGELFS. This rearrangement joins TRBV5-6 to TRBJ2-2, with 10 bases that match TRBD2. V dropped 3 bases and J dropped 1; count of bases not matched to a gene: 9. This CDR3 region has 18 residues. CDR1 is SGHDT, CDR2 YYEEEE, per germline.

On this clonotype itself: A read error may produce the germline difference seen at one junction end. This chain connects TRBV29-1 to TRBJ2-5, with D hard to call. Germline loops: CDR1 SQVTM, CDR2 ANQGSEA. This CDR3 spans 14 amino acids. The CDR3 DNA follows: TGCAACGTTGATCAGGAGCTCCTGCGGGAGACCCAGTACTTC. It is translated as CNVDQELLRETQYF.

As for this clonotype: Sequence at one end of the junction differs from germline and may be a read error. The CDR3 loop is CASNIQGSGTEAFF. CDR3 DNA sequence: TGTGCCAGCAATATACAGGGTAGCGGCACTGAAGCATTCTTT. This sequence joins TRBV12-3 or TRBV12-4 and TRBJ1-1; a weak D match, TRBD1 (6 bases). The CDR3 totals 14 residues.

Regarding this clonotype: The junction and the germline gene differ at one end; a read error may be behind it. The chain joins TRBV6-5 to TRBJ2-2, with a tentative D call TRBD1 (5 bases). This CDR3 contains 16 residues. Germline CDR1 MNHEY, CDR2 SVGAGI. The CDR3 is CGSSHARQRGTGELFF. CDR3 nucleotide sequence: TGTGGCAGCAGTCACGCAAGACAGCGAGGCACCGGGGAGCTGTTTTTT.

This rearrangement joins TRBV11-2 to TRBJ2-7; no clear D. The CDR3 has 15 amino acids. From germline, CDR1 is SGHAT and CDR2 FQNNGV. V lost 5 bases to trimming and J lost 3 bases, with 17 bases between them. The CDR3 here is CASSPWASCFYEQYF. DNA for the CDR3: TGTGCCAGCAGCCCTTGGGCAAGCTGTTTCTACGAGCAGTACTTC.

The chain employs TRBV20-1 and TRBJ2-2; D unclear. The CDR3 covers 16 residues. Germline V CDR1 and CDR2: DFQATT, SNEGSKA (reference sequence). The CDR3 reads CIATPIGILCAGELFF. CDR3 sequence (DNA): TGCATTGCCACCCCGATTGGGATTCTCTGCGCCGGGGAGCTGTTTTTT.

In the case of this clonotype: The junction does not match germline at one end; this may be a read error. The genes are TRBV20-1 and TRBJ2-1; D is unclear. This CDR3 has 11 residues. Germline CDR1 reads DFQATT; CDR2 reads SNEGSKA (reference sequence). CDR3 protein: CGARIHNEQLF. CDR3 coding DNA: TGCGGTGCTAGGATCCACAATGAGCAGCTCTTC.

This chain links TRBV2 with TRBJ2-3; 9 nucleotides align to TRBD2. The CDR3 length is 14 residues. The V gene's germline CDR1 is SNHLY and CDR2 FYNNEI. Trimming at V came to 10 bases and at J to 4 bases, leaving 9 bases not matched to a gene. The CDR3 region has the DNA TGTGCCACCCGGGGGAGCGGGAGGCCAGATACGCAGTATTTT. This codes for CATRGSGRPDTQYF.

CDR3 sequence: CSVWDWAHTGELFF. CDR3 coding DNA: TGCAGCGTTTGGGACTGGGCGCACACCGGGGAGCTGTTTTTT. The chain links TRBV29-1 to TRBJ2-2, with a possible D match to TRBD2 (6 bases). This CDR3 spans 14 amino acids. Trimming cost V 5 bases and J 3 bases, with 13 bases left between them. Germline loops: CDR1 SQVTM, CDR2 ANQGSEA.

A remark on this clonotype: The final CDR3 position lacks the conserved phenylalanine or tryptophan, pointing to a likely read error. The CDR3, as DNA: TGTGCCAGCTGTCAGAGCCCCGACCCATACAATGAGCAGTTCTTG. It translates to CASCQSPDPYNEQFL. The V and J genes are TRBV6-2 or TRBV6-3 and TRBJ2-1; D not resolved. Trimming cost V 8 bases and J 4 bases, with 18 bases left between them. Looked up from germline, CDR1 is MNHEY and CDR2 is SVGEGT. The CDR3 has 15 residues.

In the case of this clonotype: A read error may explain this, as a much larger clone is one base away. The conserved phenylalanine or tryptophan normally closing the CDR3 is absent here, so this likely arose from a read error. The V call is TRBV20-1, the J call TRBJ1-5, with TRBD1 as a possible D gene (5 bases). The CDR3 has 12 residues. Germline V lookup: CDR1 DFQATT, CDR2 SNEGSKA (reference sequence). Written as DNA, the CDR3 is TGCAGTGCGAAGGGGTTTAATCAGTCCCAGCATTCT. It translates to CSAKGFNQSQHS.

The chain has TRBV29-1 and TRBJ2-2, with 7 positions matching TRBD1. Germline CDR1 and CDR2: SQVTM and ANQGSEA. CDR3 length equals 15 residues. V lost 0 bases to trimming and J lost 9 bases; unmatched junction nucleotides: 10. CDR3 amino acids: CSVEDRGRNTWELFF. The CDR3 DNA reads as TGCAGCGTTGAAGACAGGGGGAGAAACACATGGGAGCTGTTTTTT.

Notes on this clonotype: Germline is not matched at one junction end, which may reflect a read error. The CDR3 DNA sequence: TGTGCCAGTAGTATAAGGGCCGGGAGCATAGATACGCAGTATTTT. Its translation is CASSIRAGSIDTQYF. The genes are TRBV19 and TRBJ2-3, with D perhaps matching TRBD2 (6 bases). This CDR3 is built from 15 residues. Germline V gene data show CDR1 as LNHDA and CDR2 as SQIVND (reference sequence).